These 25 T cell receptor beta chains were sequenced from one sample in a study of blood T cell repertoires in COVID-19. Profiled with immunoSEQ multiplex PCR; TCRdb holds only in-frame clones, not every one. The repertoire holds about 90,000 clones, with 70% to 90% as singletons. The sequenced material came from peripheral blood. These receptors came from a man between 50 and 59 years old with COVID-19, enrolled during active disease.

The chain links TRBV29-1 to TRBJ2-7, with 8 bases that match TRBD2. The germline V gene encodes CDR1 SQVTM and CDR2 ANQGSEA. V was clipped by 6 bases and J by 2 bases; unmatched bases: 6. This CDR3 comprises 13 residues. CDR3 nucleotide sequence: TGCAGCGTGGTAGCGGGGAACACCTACGAGCAGTACTTC. Its translation is CSVVAGNTYEQYF.

The chain carries TRBV7-8 and TRBJ2-7, with TRBD1 identical over 11 bases. Per the germline V gene, CDR1 is SGHVS and CDR2 is FQNEAQ. V trimming: 5 bases; J trimming: 4 bases; junction bases outside the gene matches: 7. This CDR3 has 15 amino acids. CDR3 amino acids: CASSRRDRGLYEQYF. In nucleotides, the CDR3 is TGTGCCAGCAGCCGCAGGGACAGGGGGTTATACGAGCAGTACTTC. Combining the CDR3 with reference TRBV7-8 and TRBJ2-7 gives the whole variable domain GAGVSQSPRYKVAKRGQDVALRCDPISGHVSLFWYQQALGQGPEFLTYFQNEAQLDKSGLPSDRFFAERPEGSVSTLKIQRTQQEDSAVYLCASSRRDRGLYEQYFGPGTRLTVT.

This clone was found once. The chain employs TRBV27 and TRBJ1-2; 11 bases fit TRBD1. V was clipped by 2 bases and J by 7 bases; unmatched bases: 6. The CDR3 consists of 15 residues. In germline, CDR1 is MNHEY, CDR2 SMNVEV (reference sequence). CDR3 loop: CASSLGPDRGLGYTF. The CDR3 DNA is TGTGCCAGCAGTTTAGGTCCGGACAGGGGGCTTGGCTACACCTTC.

This clone was observed once. The chain is built from TRBV28 and TRBJ1-1; D is undetermined. The CDR3 is made up of 14 amino acids. Germline V lookup: CDR1 MDHEN, CDR2 SYDVKM. V was shortened by 5 bases and J by 0 bases, with 10 bases between the two germline ends. DNA of the CDR3: TGTGCCAGCAGTGATCGGGTTTTGAACACTGAAGCTTTCTTT. Protein: CASSDRVLNTEAFF.

This chain links TRBV14 with TRBJ1-4, with unresolved D. Trimming pared 2 bases from V and 4 bases from J, leaving 11 bases between. This CDR3 region has 15 residues. CDR1 is SGHDN and CDR2 is FVKESK in the germline V gene. The CDR3 region is CASSQSGGRNEKLFF. CDR3 DNA sequence: TGTGCCAGCAGCCAAAGCGGCGGACGTAATGAAAAACTGTTTTTT.

This clone was counted once. The chain links TRBV29-1 to TRBJ2-3, with 7 bases aligning to TRBD1. CDR1 and CDR2 (germline): SQVTM, ANQGSEA. V was pared by 7 bases and J by 1 base, with 5 bases of the junction left unmatched. There are 13 residues in the CDR3. As DNA, the CDR3 is TGCAGCGGAAGACAGGGAGGCACAGATACGCAGTATTTT. This sequence encodes CSGRQGGTDTQYF.

The rearrangement uses TRBV7-2 and TRBJ1-3, with D unclear. The length of the CDR3 is 13 residues. CDR1 SGHTA and CDR2 FQGNSA come from the germline V gene. V lost 1 base and J lost 8, with 9 bases in between. The DNA of the CDR3 is TGTGCCAGCAGCTTAGGCACTCGGGACACCATATATTTT. Its translation is CASSLGTRDTIYF.

The J gene is TRBJ1-5, the V gene TRBV19; 8 nucleotides align to TRBD1. The CDR3 spans 15 residues. Losses at the gene ends were 5 bases for V and 1 base for J; bases not matched to a gene: 4. The V gene's germline CDR1 is LNHDA and CDR2 SQIVND (reference sequence). The CDR3 coding sequence is TGTGCCAGTAGTGTACAGGGGGACAGCAATCAGCCCCAGCATTTT. This translates into CASSVQGDSNQPQHF.

The rearrangement joins TRBV18 to TRBJ1-3; perhaps TRBD1 as D (5 bases). Trimming took off 6 bases at V and 6 bases at J, with 15 bases between the two ends. The CDR3 sequence is 14 residues long. Germline CDR1 KGHSH, CDR2 LQKENI. For the CDR3, the DNA is TGTGCCAGCTCCAAATCGACAGACTTAAACACCATATATTTT. Amino acids: CASSKSTDLNTIYF. Together with reference TRBV18 and TRBJ1-3, the CDR3 gives the full variable domain: NAGVMQNPRHLVRRRGQEARLRCSPMKGHSHVYWYRQLPEEGLKFMVYLQKENIIDESGMPKERFSAEFPKEGPSILRIQQVVRGDSAAYFCASSKSTDLNTIYFGEGSWLTVV.

This rearrangement joins TRBV2 to TRBJ1-6, with D unclear. The CDR3 length is 15 residues. The V gene's germline CDR1 is SNHLY and CDR2 FYNNEI. V was cut by 4 bases and J by 7 bases, with 14 bases left in between. The CDR3 bases are TGTGCCAGCAGTGCGACCGGGGAAGGGAATTCACCCCTCCACTTT. This translates into CASSATGEGNSPLHF.

This sequence joins TRBV29-1 and TRBJ2-1; TRBD1 agrees at 9 bases. The CDR3 loop spans 13 amino acids. J was trimmed by 5 bases and V by 7 bases; bases with no gene match: 6. The germline CDR1 and CDR2 sequences are SQVTM and ANQGSEA. CDR3 sequence reads: CSGGQGKNNEQFF. CDR3 coding DNA: TGCAGCGGGGGACAGGGCAAAAACAATGAGCAGTTCTTC.

The chain employs TRBV6-4 and TRBJ2-1; the match to TRBD2 covers 7 bases. With 6 bases clipped from V and 5 bases from J, the junction kept 4 bases outside the gene matches. This CDR3 contains 13 residues. Germline V gives CDR1 MRHNA, CDR2 SNTAGT. CDR3 protein: CASSWTRNNEQFF. CDR3 DNA sequence: TGTGCCAGCAGCTGGACTAGGAACAATGAGCAGTTCTTC.

This chain uses TRBV11-1 with TRBJ2-2; D is undetermined. V was trimmed by 1 base and J by 6 bases, leaving 6 bases between them. This CDR3 comprises 13 residues. The V gene's germline CDR1 is SGHAT and CDR2 FQDESV (reference sequence). CDR3 protein: CASSLGAPGELFF. The CDR3 region has the DNA TGTGCCAGCAGCTTAGGGGCGCCCGGGGAGCTGTTTTTT.

The chain carries TRBV18 and TRBJ2-3; 7 bases map to TRBD1. CDR1 KGHSH and CDR2 LQKENI come from the germline V gene. V dropped 0 bases and J dropped 5; count of bases not matched to a gene: 14. The CDR3 runs 18 residues. The CDR3 loop is CASSPPGVPGTDQDTQYF. For the CDR3, the DNA is TGTGCCAGCTCACCACCGGGGGTTCCCGGGACAGACCAAGATACGCAGTATTTT. The complete variable domain, with remaining parts taken from reference TRBV18 and TRBJ2-3, reads NAGVMQNPRHLVRRRGQEARLRCSPMKGHSHVYWYRQLPEEGLKFMVYLQKENIIDESGMPKERFSAEFPKEGPSILRIQQVVRGDSAAYFCASSPPGVPGTDQDTQYFGPGTRLTVL.

This chain uses TRBV4-2 with TRBJ1-4; D is perhaps TRBD1 (6 bases). The germline gives CDR1 LGHNA, CDR2 YNFKEQ. The V and J ends lost 0 bases and 8 bases respectively, with 10 bases between them. The CDR3 has 14 residues. The CDR3 protein is CASSQDRGGEKLFF. The CDR3 DNA is TGTGCCAGCAGCCAAGACAGGGGTGGGGAAAAACTGTTTTTT.

This clone has only a few counts. This CDR3 is CASSFTGNPYGYTF. The CDR3, as DNA: TGTGCCAGCAGCTTTACAGGGAATCCCTATGGCTACACCTTC. The chain uses TRBV5-8 and TRBJ1-2, with D possibly TRBD1 on 6 matching bases. The germline V gene has CDR1 SGHTS and CDR2 YDEGEE. This CDR3 is 14 amino acids long. Trimming stripped 2 bases from V and 4 bases from J, with 12 bases between.

The V gene is TRBV9, the J gene TRBJ2-1, with 7 bases fitting TRBD1. Trimming at V came to 1 base and at J to 0 bases, leaving 7 bases not matched to a gene. This CDR3 has 17 residues. CDR1 is SGDLS, CDR2 YYNGEE, per germline. The CDR3 region has the DNA TGTGCCAGCAGCGTACAGGGGGTCAGGGGCTCCTACAATGAGCAGTTCTTC. Protein sequence: CASSVQGVRGSYNEQFF.

The chain joins TRBV6-5 to TRBJ1-4; D might be TRBD1 (5 bases). Germline CDR1 is MNHEY and CDR2 is SVGAGI. The CDR3 runs 14 residues. With 6 bases removed from V and 4 bases from J, the gap between germline ends came to 12 bases. The CDR3 sequence: CASSRRGGNEKLFF. CDR3 DNA: TGTGCCAGCAGCAGACGGGGGGGTAATGAAAAACTGTTTTTT.

V is TRBV9 and J is TRBJ1-2; D perhaps matches TRBD1 (5 bases). This CDR3 spans 13 amino acids. Deletions cut 4 bases from V and 6 bases from J, with 13 bases between. Germline CDR1 is SGDLS and CDR2 is YYNGEE. For the CDR3, the DNA is TGTGCCAGCAGCCTTGATGGGGGGGATGGCTACACCTTC. Translating it yields CASSLDGGDGYTF.

This clone was recorded only once. The chain uses TRBV6-1 and TRBJ1-5; D possibly corresponds to TRBD1 (5 bases). The germline CDR1 and CDR2 sequences are MNHNS and SASEGT. V shed 0 bases and J shed 3 bases, with 9 bases lying between them. This CDR3 is built from 15 residues. The CDR3 here is CASSEAWGPNQPQHF. The CDR3 region has the DNA TGTGCCAGCAGTGAAGCATGGGGCCCCAATCAGCCCCAGCATTTT.

The chain links TRBV6-2 or TRBV6-3 to TRBJ1-1; 7 nucleotides align to TRBD1. Germline loops: CDR1 MNHEY, CDR2 SVGEGT. J lost 6 bases, V lost 0 bases, and 7 bases had no gene match. The CDR3 spans 15 residues. CDR3 in amino acids: CASSYSIVRGAEAFF. The CDR3 region has the DNA TGTGCCAGCAGTTACTCGATAGTCAGGGGGGCTGAAGCTTTCTTT.

The chain uses TRBV5-1 and TRBJ2-2; 8 bases align to TRBD1. The CDR3 has 16 residues. The V segment lost 2 bases and the J segment 4 bases; nucleotides outside the gene matches: 7. Germline CDR1 SGHRS, CDR2 YFSETQ. The CDR3 DNA sequence: TGCGCCAGCAGCTTAGCCAGGGGGCTGGGCACCGGGGAGCTGTTTTTT. It translates to CASSLARGLGTGELFF.

CDR3 amino acids: CASSLRPGGGETQYF. The CDR3 DNA is TGTGCCAGCAGCTTGCGGCCAGGGGGCGGTGAGACCCAGTACTTC. This chain links TRBV5-4 with TRBJ2-5; 8 positions agree with TRBD1. J was trimmed by 5 bases and V by 1 base; bases with no gene match: 7. The germline V gene encodes CDR1 SGHNT and CDR2 YYREEE (reference sequence). The CDR3 has 15 amino acids.

This chain joins TRBV6-5 and TRBJ1-3; 8 bases agree with TRBD1. V was pared by 6 bases and J by 4 bases, with 5 bases of the junction left unmatched. The germline V gene encodes CDR1 MNHEY and CDR2 SVGAGI. The CDR3 extends over 14 amino acids. The chain's CDR3 is CASRRDRQGNTIYF. The CDR3 bases are TGTGCCAGCAGGCGGGACAGGCAAGGAAACACCATATATTTT.

This chain's CDR3 is CASTRLAGGYEQYF. The CDR3 region has the DNA TGTGCCAGCACCCGACTAGCGGGGGGTTACGAGCAGTACTTC. The V call is TRBV2, the J call TRBJ2-7; TRBD2 matches at 13 bases. Germline V CDR1 and CDR2: SNHLY, FYNNEI. The CDR3 has 14 amino acids. With V trimmed by 7 bases and J by 4 bases, 4 bases remained unmatched.